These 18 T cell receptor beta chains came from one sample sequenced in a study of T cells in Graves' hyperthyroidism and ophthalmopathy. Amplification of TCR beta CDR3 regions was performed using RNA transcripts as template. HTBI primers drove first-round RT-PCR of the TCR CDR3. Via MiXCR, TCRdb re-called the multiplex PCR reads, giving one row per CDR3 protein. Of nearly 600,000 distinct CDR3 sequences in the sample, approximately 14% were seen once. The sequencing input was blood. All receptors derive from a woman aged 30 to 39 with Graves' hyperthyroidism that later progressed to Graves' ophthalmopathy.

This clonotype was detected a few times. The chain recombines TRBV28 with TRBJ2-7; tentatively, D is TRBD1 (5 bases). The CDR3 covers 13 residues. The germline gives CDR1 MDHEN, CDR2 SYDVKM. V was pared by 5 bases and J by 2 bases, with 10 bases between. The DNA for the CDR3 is TGTGCCAGCAGTCCCTCGACAGCCTACGAGCAGTACTTC. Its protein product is CASSPSTAYEQYF.

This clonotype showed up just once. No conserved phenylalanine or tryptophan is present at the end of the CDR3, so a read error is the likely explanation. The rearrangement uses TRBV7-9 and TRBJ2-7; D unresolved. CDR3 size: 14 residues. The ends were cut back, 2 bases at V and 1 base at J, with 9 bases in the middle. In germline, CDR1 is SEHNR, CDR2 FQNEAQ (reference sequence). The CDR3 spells CASSLPIVSYEQYL. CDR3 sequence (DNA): TGTGCCAGCAGCTTACCGATTGTTTCCTACGAGCAGTACCTC.

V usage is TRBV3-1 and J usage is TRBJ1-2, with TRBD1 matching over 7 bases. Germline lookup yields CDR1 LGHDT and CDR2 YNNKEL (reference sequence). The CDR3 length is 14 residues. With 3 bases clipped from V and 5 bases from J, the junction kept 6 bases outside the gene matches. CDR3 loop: CASSHGTAFYGYTF. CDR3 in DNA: TGTGCCAGCAGCCATGGGACAGCATTTTATGGCTACACCTTC.

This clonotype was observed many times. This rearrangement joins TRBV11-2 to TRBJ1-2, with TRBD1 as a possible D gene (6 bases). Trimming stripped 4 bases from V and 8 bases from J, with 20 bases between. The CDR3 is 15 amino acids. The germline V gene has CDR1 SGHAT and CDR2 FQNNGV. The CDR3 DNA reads TGTGCCAGCAGCTACCCACAACAGGGTAGGGTAGGCTACACCTTC. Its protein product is CASSYPQQGRVGYTF.

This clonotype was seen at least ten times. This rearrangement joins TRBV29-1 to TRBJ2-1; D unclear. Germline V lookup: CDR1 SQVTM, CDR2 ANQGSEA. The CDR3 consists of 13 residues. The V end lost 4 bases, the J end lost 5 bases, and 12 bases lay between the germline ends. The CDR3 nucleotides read TGCAGCGTTGCGACTCCATACGACAATGAGCAGTTCTTC. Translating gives CSVATPYDNEQFF.

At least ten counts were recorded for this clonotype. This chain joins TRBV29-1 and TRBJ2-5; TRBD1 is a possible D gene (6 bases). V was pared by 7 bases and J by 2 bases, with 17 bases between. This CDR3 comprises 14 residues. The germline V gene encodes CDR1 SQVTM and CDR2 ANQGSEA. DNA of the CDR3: TGCAGCGCGCTCCGACAGGAACAGCAAGAGACCCAGTACTTC. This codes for CSALRQEQQETQYF.

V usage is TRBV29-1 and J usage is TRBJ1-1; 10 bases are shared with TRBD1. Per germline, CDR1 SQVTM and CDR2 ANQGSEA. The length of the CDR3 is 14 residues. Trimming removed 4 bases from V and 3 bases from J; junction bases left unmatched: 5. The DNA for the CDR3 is TGCAGCGTTGGATATGGGACAGGGGACACTGAAGCTTTCTTT. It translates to CSVGYGTGDTEAFF.

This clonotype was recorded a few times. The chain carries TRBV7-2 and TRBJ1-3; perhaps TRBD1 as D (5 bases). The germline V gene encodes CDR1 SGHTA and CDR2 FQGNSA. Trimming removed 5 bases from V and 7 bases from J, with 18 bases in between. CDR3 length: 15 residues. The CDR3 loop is CASSLTGGVGNTIYF. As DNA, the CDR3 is TGTGCCAGCAGCCTCACCGGGGGTGTTGGCAACACCATATATTTT.

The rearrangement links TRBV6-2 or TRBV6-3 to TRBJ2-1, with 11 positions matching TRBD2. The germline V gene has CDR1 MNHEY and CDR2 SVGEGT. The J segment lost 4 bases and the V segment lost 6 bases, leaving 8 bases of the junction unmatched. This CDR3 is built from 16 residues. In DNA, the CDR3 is TGTGCCAGCAGGGCTTCGGGACTAGCGGTTTACAATGAGCAGTTCTTC. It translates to CASRASGLAVYNEQFF.

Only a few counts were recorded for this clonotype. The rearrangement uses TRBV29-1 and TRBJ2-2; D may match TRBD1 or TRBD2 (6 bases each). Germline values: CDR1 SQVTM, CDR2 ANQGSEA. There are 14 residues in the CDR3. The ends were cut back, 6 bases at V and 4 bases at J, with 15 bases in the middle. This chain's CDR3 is CSVEGGASTGELFF. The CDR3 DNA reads TGCAGCGTCGAGGGGGGCGCGAGCACCGGGGAGCTGTTTTTT.

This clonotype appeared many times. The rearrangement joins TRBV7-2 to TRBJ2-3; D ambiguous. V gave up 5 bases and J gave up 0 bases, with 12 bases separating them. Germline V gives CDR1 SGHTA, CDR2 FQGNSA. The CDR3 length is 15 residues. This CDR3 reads CASSPAGTSTDTQYF. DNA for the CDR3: TGTGCCAGCAGCCCTGCAGGTACTAGCACAGATACGCAGTATTTT.

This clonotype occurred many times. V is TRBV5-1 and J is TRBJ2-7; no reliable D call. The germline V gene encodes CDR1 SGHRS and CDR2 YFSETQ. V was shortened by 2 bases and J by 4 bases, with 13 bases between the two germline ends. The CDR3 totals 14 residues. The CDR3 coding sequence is TGCGCCAGCAGCTTCGGTTCCCGCGCGTACGAGCAGTACTTC. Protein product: CASSFGSRAYEQYF.

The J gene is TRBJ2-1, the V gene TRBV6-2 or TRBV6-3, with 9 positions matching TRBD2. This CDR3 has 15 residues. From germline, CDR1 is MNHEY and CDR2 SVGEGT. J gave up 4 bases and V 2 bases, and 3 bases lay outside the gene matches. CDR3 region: CASSYRLAGYNEQFF. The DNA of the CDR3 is TGTGCCAGCAGTTACAGGCTAGCGGGATACAATGAGCAGTTCTTC.

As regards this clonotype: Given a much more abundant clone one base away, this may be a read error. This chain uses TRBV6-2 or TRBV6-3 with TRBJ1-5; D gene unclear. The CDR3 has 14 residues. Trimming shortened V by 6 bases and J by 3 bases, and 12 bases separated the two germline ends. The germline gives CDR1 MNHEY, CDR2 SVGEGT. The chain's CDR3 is CASRMDGYNQPQHF. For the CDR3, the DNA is TGTGCCAGCAGAATGGACGGGTACAATCAGCCCCAGCATTTT.

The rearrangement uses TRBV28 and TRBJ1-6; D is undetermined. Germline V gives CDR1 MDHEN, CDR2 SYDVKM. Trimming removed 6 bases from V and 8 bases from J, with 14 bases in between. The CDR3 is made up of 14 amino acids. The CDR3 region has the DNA TGTGCCAGCAGCGTTCCGGGGAAGTATTCACCCCTCCACTTT. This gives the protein CASSVPGKYSPLHF.

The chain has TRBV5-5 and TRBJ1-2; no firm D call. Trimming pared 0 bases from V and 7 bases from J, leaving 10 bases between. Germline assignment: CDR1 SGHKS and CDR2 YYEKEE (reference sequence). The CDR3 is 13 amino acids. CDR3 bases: TGTGCCAGCAGCTTGGTTGGCGGCTTTGGCTACACCTTC. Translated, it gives CASSLVGGFGYTF. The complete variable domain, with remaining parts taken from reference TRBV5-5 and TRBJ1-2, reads DAGVTQSPTHLIKTRGQQVTLRCSPISGHKSVSWYQQVLGQGPQFIFQYYEKEERGRGNFPDRFSARQFPNYSSELNVNALLLGDSALYLCASSLVGGFGYTFGSGTRLTVV.

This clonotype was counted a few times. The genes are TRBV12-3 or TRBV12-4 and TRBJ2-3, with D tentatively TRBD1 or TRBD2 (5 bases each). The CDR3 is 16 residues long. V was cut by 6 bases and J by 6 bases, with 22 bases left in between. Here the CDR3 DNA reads TGTGCCAGCAGCTTCGGTTGGGGGAGAACGGGTGATACGCAGTATTTT. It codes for CASSFGWGRTGDTQYF.

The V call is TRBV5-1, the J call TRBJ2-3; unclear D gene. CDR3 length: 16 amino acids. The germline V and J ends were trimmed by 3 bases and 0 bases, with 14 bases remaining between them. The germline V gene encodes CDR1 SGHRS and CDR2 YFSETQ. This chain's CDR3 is CASSSYGRPSTDTQYF. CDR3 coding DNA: TGCGCCAGCAGCTCATACGGGCGCCCGAGCACAGATACGCAGTATTTT.